These 22 T cell receptor beta chains were all obtained from the same sample, sequenced in a study of identical twins. In TCRdb, the 5' RACE reads were re-called with MiXCR into one record per CDR3 protein. The sample has 460,000 or so distinct CDR3 sequences, more than 13% seen once; the top ten hold around 0.52%. This same sample was also taken into another study, of yellow fever vaccine responses in identical twins.

The sample consisted of CD4+ T cells sorted from blood. Receptors were obtained from a young woman in good health.

V and J are TRBV5-5 and TRBJ2-1, with D possibly TRBD1 on 6 matching bases. Per germline, CDR1 SGHKS and CDR2 YYEKEE (reference sequence). Trimming left V 4 bases short and J 9 bases short, with 26 bases between. The CDR3 extends over 17 amino acids. The DNA of the CDR3 is TGTGCCAGCAGCGGGGGAACTAGTGCAGCGACACAGGGTGAGCAGTTCTTC. It translates to CASSGGTSAATQGEQFF.

The chain joins TRBV2 to TRBJ2-7; D call uncertain. Trimming left V 6 bases short and J 6 bases short, with 15 bases between. The germline CDR1 and CDR2 sequences are SNHLY and FYNNEI. This CDR3 is built from 13 residues. CDR3 DNA sequence: TGTGCCAGCAGCGGCAGGCAAGGTGGCGAGCAGTACTTC. Translated: CASSGRQGGEQYF.

This chain connects TRBV10-3 to TRBJ2-2; TRBD2 agrees at 8 bases. The CDR3 has 14 residues. The V segment lost 8 bases and the J segment 5 bases; nucleotides outside the gene matches: 7. Per the germline V gene, CDR1 is ENHRY and CDR2 is SYGVKD. CDR3 in amino acids: CAIGAGVETGELFF. In DNA, the CDR3 is TGTGCCATCGGAGCGGGAGTCGAGACCGGGGAGCTGTTTTTT.

A few counts support this clonotype. The chain uses TRBV20-1 and TRBJ2-7; possibly TRBD2 for D (5 bases). CDR3 length: 14 amino acids. Germline values: CDR1 DFQATT, CDR2 SNEGSKA (reference sequence). The V gene lost 5 bases and the J gene lost 4 bases, with 18 bases spanning the gap. Here the CDR3 DNA reads TGCAGTGCTCGACCCCTAATCGGGATTTACGAGCAGTACTTC. This translates into CSARPLIGIYEQYF.

The CDR3 region has the DNA TGTGCCAGCAGTTCCACGACTAGCGGGGGGGGGAATGAGCAGTTCTTC. Translation gives CASSSTTSGGGNEQFF. The chain joins TRBV6-4 to TRBJ2-1; TRBD2 matches 14 bases. This CDR3 spans 16 amino acids. Germline-derived CDR1 and CDR2 are MRHNA and SNTAGT. V trimming: 5 bases; J trimming: 7 bases; junction bases outside the gene matches: 7.

This clonotype was seen only a few times. This chain joins TRBV20-1 and TRBJ1-1; D ambiguous. V was shortened by 3 bases and J by 2 bases, with 13 bases between the two germline ends. Germline CDR1 and CDR2: DFQATT and SNEGSKA (reference sequence). This CDR3 is built from 14 residues. Written as DNA, the CDR3 is TGCAGTGCTAGTCGCCCTCCCGTTAACACTGAAGCTTTCTTT. The encoded protein is CSASRPPVNTEAFF.

This clonotype was seen more than once but under ten times. The V gene is TRBV5-1, the J gene TRBJ1-1; 7 positions match TRBD1. This CDR3 has 16 residues. Germline trimming cut 0 bases from V and 4 bases from J; bases unmatched to any gene: 9. From germline, CDR1 is SGHRS and CDR2 YFSETQ. CDR3 DNA sequence: TGCGCCAGCAGCTTGGAGGGGAGACAGGGCGGCACTGAAGCTTTCTTT. This encodes CASSLEGRQGGTEAFF.

This clonotype appeared a few times. The J gene is TRBJ1-2, the V gene TRBV5-6, with a possible D match to TRBD1 (5 bases). In germline, CDR1 is SGHDT, CDR2 YYEEEE. The CDR3 contains 15 residues. The V end lost 1 base, the J end lost 7 bases, and 17 bases lay between the germline ends. The CDR3 sequence: CASSLQGRQRSGYTF. In DNA, the CDR3 is TGTGCCAGCAGCTTGCAGGGCCGCCAAAGGAGTGGCTACACCTTC.

This clonotype was detected a few times. The J gene is TRBJ2-3, the V gene TRBV11-2, with no clear D. Trimming took off 5 bases at V and 1 base at J, with 10 bases between the two ends. This CDR3 spans 14 amino acids. The germline V gene has CDR1 SGHAT and CDR2 FQNNGV. CDR3 nucleotides: TGTGCCAGCAGCCGAGTTGGGGGCACAGATACGCAGTATTTT. Translated, it gives CASSRVGGTDTQYF.

The table lists this clonotype with a few counts. The V and J genes are TRBV7-8 and TRBJ2-6; D is ambiguous. Germline CDR1 reads SGHVS; CDR2 reads FQNEAQ. This CDR3 has 15 amino acids. Trimming shortened V by 2 bases and J by 2 bases, and 7 bases separated the two germline ends. CDR3 nucleotide sequence: TGTGCCAGCAGCTTACTAAACCCTGGGGCCAACGTCCTGACTTTC. Translation gives CASSLLNPGANVLTF.

This rearrangement joins TRBV24-1 to TRBJ2-7; 9 bases align to TRBD2. Looked up from germline, CDR1 is KGHDR and CDR2 is SFDVKD. Losses at the gene ends were 3 bases for V and 7 bases for J; bases not matched to a gene: 9. This CDR3 is built from 15 residues. The CDR3 loop is CATSDPGLASGEQYF. As DNA, the CDR3 is TGTGCCACCAGTGATCCGGGACTAGCTTCGGGGGAGCAGTACTTC.

There are a few counts of this clonotype. The chain recombines TRBV3-1 with TRBJ1-3, with 7 bases that match TRBD1. This CDR3 contains 17 residues. Germline CDR1 is LGHDT and CDR2 is YNNKEL (reference sequence). V gave up 3 bases and J gave up 1 base; unmatched junction bases: 9. The CDR3 is CASSHLTGFRSGNTIYF. The CDR3 DNA reads as TGTGCCAGCAGCCATCTGACAGGGTTTCGTTCTGGAAACACCATATATTTT.

V usage is TRBV4-2 and J usage is TRBJ2-1; D gene ambiguous. The CDR3 runs 14 residues. Trimming cost V 3 bases and J 5 bases, with 11 bases left between them. Germline V lookup: CDR1 LGHNA, CDR2 YNFKEQ. CDR3 sequence reads: CASSQRSPDNEQFF. The CDR3 DNA reads TGTGCCAGCAGCCAGAGAAGCCCTGACAATGAGCAGTTCTTC.

This sequence joins TRBV7-6 and TRBJ2-3, with a tentative D call TRBD2 (6 bases). V was clipped by 4 bases and J by 4 bases, with 15 bases between them. Germline V lookup: CDR1 SGHVS, CDR2 FNYEAQ. The CDR3 contains 15 residues. CDR3 DNA sequence: TGTGCCAGCAGCTCTGGAGGGCGGGGCGCAGATACGCAGTATTTT. This sequence encodes CASSSGGRGADTQYF. The full variable domain, with the rest looked up from reference TRBV7-6 and TRBJ2-3, is GAGVSQSPRYKVTKRGQDVALRCDPISGHVSLYWYRQALGQGPEFLTYFNYEAQQDKSGLPNDRFSAERPEGSISTLTIQRTEQRDSAMYRCASSSGGRGADTQYFGPGTRLTVL.

The gene calls are TRBV6-2 or TRBV6-3 and TRBJ2-1; D is perhaps TRBD2 (5 bases). Trimming cost V 4 bases and J 3 bases, with 13 bases left between them. Germline V CDR1 and CDR2: MNHEY, SVGEGT. There are 15 residues in the CDR3. CDR3 bases: TGTGCCAGCAGTTCGCTCGGACTTAACTACAATGAGCAGTTCTTC. It translates to CASSSLGLNYNEQFF.

The V gene is TRBV25-1, the J gene TRBJ2-7; D uncertain. This CDR3 has 15 residues. Germline V lookup: CDR1 MGHDK, CDR2 SYGVNS. V dropped 2 bases and J dropped 0 bases, with 11 bases sitting between them. The CDR3: CASSEGLGNSYEQYF. Written as DNA, the CDR3 is TGTGCCAGCAGTGAAGGGTTGGGGAACTCCTACGAGCAGTACTTC.

This rearrangement joins TRBV28 to TRBJ2-1, with D hard to call. The CDR3 length is 11 residues. Between the trimmed V and J ends, which lost 7 bases and 8 bases, there was a span of 9 bases. Germline loops: CDR1 MDHEN, CDR2 SYDVKM. The CDR3 coding sequence is TGTGCCAGCATGTTCTGGGATGAGCAGTTCTTC. As protein: CASMFWDEQFF.

This clonotype was found a few times. The chain employs TRBV12-3 or TRBV12-4 and TRBJ1-6; D unclear. This CDR3 is built from 16 residues. The V and J ends lost 3 bases and 5 bases respectively, with 14 bases between them. In DNA form, the CDR3 reads TGTGCCAGCAGTTTTTGGACCAGTCTAAATAATTCACCCCTCCACTTT. It is translated as CASSFWTSLNNSPLHF.

The chain carries TRBV5-6 and TRBJ2-7; 10 bases line up with TRBD2. V dropped 4 bases and J dropped 0; count of bases not matched to a gene: 4. Germline-derived CDR1 and CDR2 are SGHDT and YYEEEE. The CDR3 covers 15 residues. CDR3 in DNA: TGTGCCAGCAGCCGAAGGACTAGCGGCTCCTACGAGCAGTACTTC. Translating it yields CASSRRTSGSYEQYF.

This clonotype was seen a handful of times. The chain joins TRBV28 to TRBJ1-2, with 8 positions matching TRBD1. After removal of 4 bases from V and 8 bases from J, the junction contained 3 bases not matched to a gene. The CDR3 consists of 12 residues. The V gene's germline CDR1 is MDHEN and CDR2 SYDVKM. The chain's CDR3 is CASSSGGEGYTF. CDR3 bases: TGTGCCAGCAGTTCAGGGGGCGAAGGCTACACCTTC.

The chain recombines TRBV6-2 or TRBV6-3 with TRBJ2-7, with D tentatively TRBD2 (6 bases). The CDR3 extends over 11 amino acids. Germline CDR1 and CDR2: MNHEY and SVGEGT. V was shortened by 4 bases and J by 10 bases, with 11 bases between the two germline ends. The CDR3 is CASSSGLNQYF. CDR3 DNA sequence: TGTGCCAGCAGTTCGGGACTGAACCAGTACTTC.

This chain joins TRBV6-1 and TRBJ2-6; D might be TRBD1 (5 bases). Germline V CDR1 and CDR2: MNHNS, SASEGT. Trimming removed 1 base from V and 2 bases from J, with 9 bases in between. The CDR3 runs to 16 residues. For the CDR3, the DNA is TGTGCCAGCAGTGAAGGGCCCAGGGCTGGGGCCAACGTCCTGACTTTC. Translating it yields CASSEGPRAGANVLTF.